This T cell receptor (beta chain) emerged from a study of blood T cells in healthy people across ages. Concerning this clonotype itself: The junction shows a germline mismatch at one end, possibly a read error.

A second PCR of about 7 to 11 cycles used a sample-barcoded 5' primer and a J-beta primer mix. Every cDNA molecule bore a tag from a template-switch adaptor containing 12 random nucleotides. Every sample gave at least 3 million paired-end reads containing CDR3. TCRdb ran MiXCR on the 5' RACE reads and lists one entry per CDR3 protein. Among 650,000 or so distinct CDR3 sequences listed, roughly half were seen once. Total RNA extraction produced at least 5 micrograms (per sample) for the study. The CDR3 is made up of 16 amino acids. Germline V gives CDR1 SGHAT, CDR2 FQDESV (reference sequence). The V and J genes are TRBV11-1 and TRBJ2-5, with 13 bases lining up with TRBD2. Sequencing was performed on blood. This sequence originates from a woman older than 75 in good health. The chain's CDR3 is CASSGGTSGDQETQYF. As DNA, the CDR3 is TGTGCTAGCAGCGGCGGGACTAGCGGGGATCAAGAGACCCAGTACTTC.